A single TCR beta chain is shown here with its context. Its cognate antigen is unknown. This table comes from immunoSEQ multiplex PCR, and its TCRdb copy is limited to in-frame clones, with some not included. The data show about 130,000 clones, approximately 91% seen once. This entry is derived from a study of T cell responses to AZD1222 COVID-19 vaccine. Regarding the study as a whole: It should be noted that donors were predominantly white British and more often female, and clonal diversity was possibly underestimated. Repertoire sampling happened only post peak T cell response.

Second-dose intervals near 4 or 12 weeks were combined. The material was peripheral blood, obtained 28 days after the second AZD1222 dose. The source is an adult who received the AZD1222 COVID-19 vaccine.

The CDR3 DNA is TGTGCCAGCAGCGCAAACCGGGAGTTAATGCTAGGCTATGGCTACACCTTC. This sequence encodes CASSANRELMLGYGYTF. V usage is TRBV7-9 and J usage is TRBJ1-2; D call uncertain. The CDR3 is 17 amino acids. V lost 5 bases and J 4 bases, leaving 23 bases between the germline ends. From germline, CDR1 is SEHNR and CDR2 FQNEAQ (reference sequence).